Listed here are 3 T cell receptor beta chains from one sample, sequenced in a study of blood T cell repertoires in COVID-19. This table comes from immunoSEQ multiplex PCR, and its TCRdb copy is limited to in-frame clones, with some not included. This table has about 180,000 clones, approximately 81% appearing once. The source material was peripheral blood. The receptors come from an elderly woman with active or convalescent COVID-19.

In this sample, this clone turned up once. This sequence joins TRBV19 and TRBJ2-5; 7 bases are shared with TRBD1. V trimming: 5 bases; J trimming: 4 bases; junction bases outside the gene matches: 4. Germline CDR1 is LNHDA and CDR2 is SQIVND (reference sequence). The CDR3 is made up of 13 amino acids. CDR3 in DNA: TGTGCCAGTAGTGACAACAGGGGAGAGACCCAGTACTTC. This codes for CASSDNRGETQYF.

The rearrangement joins TRBV2 to TRBJ2-5; D is uncertain. Germline V gene sequence: CDR1 SNHLY, CDR2 FYNNEI. This CDR3 region has 15 residues. V was trimmed by 6 bases and J by 2 bases, leaving 16 bases between them. For the CDR3, the DNA is TGTGCCAGCAGCCCCCTTTGGCGAGGTCAAGAGACCCAGTACTTC. Translation gives CASSPLWRGQETQYF.

The chain combines TRBV6-5 with TRBJ1-1; 8 bases are a match to TRBD1. Germline CDR1 is MNHEY and CDR2 is SVGAGI. This CDR3 has 15 amino acids. V gave up 5 bases and J gave up 6 bases; unmatched junction bases: 11. CDR3 sequence reads: CASSLTTGEKAEAFF. The CDR3 DNA reads as TGTGCCAGCAGTCTCACGACAGGGGAAAAAGCTGAAGCTTTCTTT.